This T cell receptor beta chain was profiled in a study of shared T cell receptors in the human thymus. The protocol was immunoSEQ multiplex PCR, while the TCRdb copy is restricted to in-frame clones and leaves out a portion. The top ten hold 0.009% to 0.0095% of the sample, which has hundreds of thousands of clones, about 87% seen once. The germline V gene has CDR1 SGHAT and CDR2 FQNNGV. The ends were cut back, 4 bases at V and 1 base at J, with 14 bases in the middle. The CDR3 length is 15 residues. The data also belong to a second study, concerning human thymus T cells. That source reports: Corrective heart surgery yielded the resections from which the thymus tissue came.

Sequencing was carried out using thymocytes. The rearrangement joins TRBV11-2 to TRBJ2-7; a weak D match, TRBD2 (6 bases). The sequence was collected from a boy younger than two with a congenital heart defect. Written as DNA, the CDR3 is TGTGCCAGCAGCTCCGCGGGATCAGGGTCCTACGAGCAGTACTTC. Translated, it gives CASSSAGSGSYEQYF.